The entry that follows covers one T cell receptor beta chain sequence. It has no known antigen specificity. No much larger clonotype is one base removed from it; base qualities were not supplied. TCRbeta CDR3 regions were amplified from genomic DNA by means of the immunoSEQ Assay, a bias-controlled multiplex PCR. The study's own analysis went as follows. Nucleated cell counts per sample were estimated from amplification of reference gene primers within the assay. Sequence reads were collapsed and filtered to measure the absolute abundance of every unique TCRbeta CDR3 rearrangement. For each sample, productive Simpson clonality was calculated by taking the square root of Simpson's diversity index across productive rearrangements. This is the immuneACCESS table as TCRdb keeps it, with only in-frame sequences that have V and J called. A part of the clones is gone; compared with another copy, unresolved V genes explain less than half, and the rest is unexplained. D and trimming come from the DNA, and the V and J calls and clone size come from that table. Across this sample there are approximately 180,000 clones, with about 90% seen only once. Jointly, the top ten make up 20% to 25% of the sample.

These data are taken from a study of blood T cell repertoires in COVID-19 (dated by TCRdb to 2018 to 2020). A note on the overall study: Collaborator samples came from the United States, Italy and Spain and covered acute and convalescent phases of COVID-19. Where available, HLA class I and class II types were taken from metadata supplied by the sample provider and were not determined by assay-based typing. Nearly every sample came with metadata listing a de-identified subject ID, COVID-19 status, age in years and sex. The repertoires were made available in a free public database intended to serve as a resource for research on the immune response to SARS-CoV-2. The material from the prospective study consisted of cDNA or gDNA derived from T cells, B-cell-depleted T cells, or PBMCs. The dataset comprised deeply sampled blood TCRbeta repertoires from subjects exposed to, actively infected with, or recovered from COVID-19. Samples were obtained from the ongoing ImmuneRACE study (first 160 participants) and from about 1,300 subjects provided by 6 global collaborators. Results the study describes overall, beyond this receptor: The quantity of clinical and demographic metadata differed by source and by participant and was supplied without curation.

Each collaborating institution followed its own protocols to collect whole blood in K2EDTA tubes. For TCRbeta analysis, collaborators shipped samples in one of three forms: frozen whole blood, isolated PBMCs, or DNA extracted from either of those sample types. The source of this sequence is a man in his sixties with active or convalescent COVID-19. The material sequenced was peripheral blood.

This receptor carries the CDR3 CASSATGGTSEQYF. The DNA reads TGTGCCAGCAGCGCCACCGGGGGGACTTCAGAGCAGTACTTC. Here the chain combines TRBV9 and TRBJ2-7; 7 central bases correspond to TRBD2. From the cysteine up to the phenylalanine, the CDR3 has a length of 14 residues. The sequence is cut down to CDR3 DNA, 42 bases in frame from base 1. According to the germline V gene, CDR1 reads SGDLS and CDR2 reads YYNGEE. Here V drops 3 bases and J drops 7 bases, and the junction holds 10 bases not matched to any gene.